The 25 T cell receptor beta chains reported below all come from one sample, sequenced in a study of regulatory T cells in long-lasting Graves disease. Regarding time point: newly diagnosed GD, antithyroid drugs for less than 3 months. PBMCs were the source of the RNA used for TCR sequencing. Assembly of TCR beta libraries relied on iRepertoire HTBI primers together with Arm-PCR of CDR3 regions. One entry per CDR3 protein results from TCRdb running MiXCR on the multiplex PCR reads. The sample includes about 430,000 distinct CDR3 sequences, approximately 16% of them seen just once. The same specimen was also included in a second study, on T cells in Graves' hyperthyroidism and ophthalmopathy.

The specimen comprised peripheral blood mononuclear cells (PBMCs), sampled at new diagnosis, from a patient treated with antithyroid drugs. These receptors all stem from a middle-aged woman with Graves disease.

The chain combines TRBV7-8 with TRBJ2-3, with TRBD2 matching 11 bases. The ends lost 5 bases at V and 3 bases at J; junction bases unmatched: 7. CDR1 and CDR2 from the germline V gene are SGHVS and FQNEAQ. There are 16 residues in the CDR3. Here the CDR3 reads CASSPLAGGPTDTQYF. The DNA for the CDR3 is TGTGCCAGCAGCCCCTTAGCGGGAGGGCCAACAGATACGCAGTATTTT.

With respect to this clonotype: This may come from a read error, since a much larger clone is one base off. The chain couples TRBV12-5 to TRBJ2-7; D gene ambiguous. Germline CDR1 and CDR2: LGHNT and FRNRAP. This CDR3 has 12 residues. The CDR3 protein is CASGLNGYEQHF. The CDR3 bases are TGTGCTAGTGGTTTGAACGGCTACGAGCAGCACTTC.

J is TRBJ2-1 and V is TRBV20-1, with 8 bases that match TRBD2. Trimming at V came to 1 base and at J to 1 base, leaving 12 bases not matched to a gene. The germline V gene encodes CDR1 DFQATT and CDR2 SNEGSKA (reference sequence). The CDR3 loop spans 18 amino acids. The CDR3 sequence: CSARVGAGVGWSYNEQFF. Here the CDR3 DNA reads TGCAGTGCTAGAGTAGGAGCGGGAGTAGGTTGGTCCTACAATGAGCAGTTCTTC.

This clonotype was counted ten times or more. The chain recombines TRBV28 with TRBJ1-1; no reliable D call. Germline-derived CDR1 and CDR2 are MDHEN and SYDVKM. Deletions cut 3 bases from V and 2 bases from J, with 7 bases between. The CDR3 is 13 residues long. The CDR3, as DNA: TGTGCCAGCAGTTTCGGAATCAACACTGAAGCTTTCTTT. It encodes CASSFGINTEAFF.

V usage is TRBV19 and J usage is TRBJ1-5, with 9 bases fitting TRBD1. Germline V CDR1 and CDR2: LNHDA, SQIVND (reference sequence). V lost 5 bases to trimming and J lost 6 bases; unmatched junction nucleotides: 8. The CDR3 totals 15 residues. The DNA for the CDR3 is TGTGCCAGTAGTTTGGGACAGGGCAGGGGTCAGCCCCAGCATTTT. This translates into CASSLGQGRGQPQHF.

The sample holds a few counts of this clonotype. V gene TRBV7-2 combines with J gene TRBJ2-7; D call uncertain. This CDR3 region has 13 residues. V was trimmed by 3 bases and J by 7 bases, leaving 13 bases between them. Germline V CDR1 and CDR2: SGHTA, FQGNSA. The CDR3: CASSLMSVGEQYF. The CDR3 DNA reads as TGTGCCAGCAGCTTGATGAGTGTCGGGGAGCAGTACTTC.

This clonotype was detected ten times or more. The V call is TRBV28, the J call TRBJ2-3, with 9 bases aligning to TRBD1. V lost 4 bases to trimming and J lost 2 bases; unmatched junction nucleotides: 7. Germline assignment: CDR1 MDHEN and CDR2 SYDVKM. The CDR3 runs 16 residues. CDR3 amino acids: CASSSPGTGNTDTQYF. For the CDR3, the DNA is TGTGCCAGCAGTTCCCCTGGGACAGGGAACACAGATACGCAGTATTTT.

This clonotype was seen a few times. The chain carries TRBV4-3 and TRBJ2-4, with D unclear. Trimming removed 0 bases from V and 7 bases from J, with 10 bases in between. The CDR3 is made up of 14 amino acids. Germline V CDR1 and CDR2: LGHNA, YSLEER. The CDR3 DNA is TGCGCCAGCAGCCAAGATGAGGAAAGGAACATTCAGTACTTC. Encoded protein: CASSQDEERNIQYF.

The gene calls are TRBV4-3 and TRBJ1-1; no firm D call. Germline V gives CDR1 LGHNA, CDR2 YSLEER. The CDR3 totals 14 residues. V was shortened by 1 base and J by 4 bases, with 10 bases between the two germline ends. CDR3 in amino acids: CASSQASVSTEAFF. CDR3 in DNA: TGCGCCAGCAGCCAAGCGAGCGTCTCCACTGAAGCTTTCTTT.

This clonotype was seen repeatedly, ten times or more. The chain recombines TRBV7-9 with TRBJ2-1; 8 nucleotides line up with TRBD1. This CDR3 has 16 residues. CDR1 SEHNR and CDR2 FQNEAQ come from the germline V gene (reference sequence). V lost 1 base to trimming and J lost 1 base; unmatched junction nucleotides: 3. CDR3 DNA sequence: TGTGCCAGCAGCTTAGGGACAGGGTTTTCCTACAATGAGCAGTTCTTC. It encodes CASSLGTGFSYNEQFF.

This clonotype was counted many times. CDR3 in DNA: TGTGCCAGCAGTTACGGGGGACTAGCGGGAGTACCCCACTTGGGTGAGCAGTTCTTC. Its translation: CASSYGGLAGVPHLGEQFF. V usage is TRBV6-5 and J usage is TRBJ2-1; 14 positions match TRBD2. The CDR3 is 19 amino acids. The J segment lost 9 bases and the V segment lost 2 bases, leaving 15 bases of the junction unmatched. The germline V gene encodes CDR1 MNHEY and CDR2 SVGAGI.

This clonotype was recorded many times. J is TRBJ2-7 and V is TRBV12-3 or TRBV12-4; TRBD2 agrees at 8 bases. This CDR3 is 13 amino acids long. After removal of 6 bases from V and 7 bases from J, the junction contained 8 bases not matched to a gene. The CDR3 spells CASRQTSGREQYF. Written as DNA, the CDR3 is TGTGCCAGCAGACAAACTAGCGGTAGGGAGCAGTACTTC.

This clonotype was detected many times. The chain links TRBV24-1 to TRBJ2-6, with D perhaps TRBD1 (6 bases). V lost 5 bases and J 2 bases, leaving 6 bases between the germline ends. The CDR3 loop spans 14 amino acids. CDR1 and CDR2 (germline): KGHDR, SFDVKD. This CDR3 reads CATSGGPGANVLTF. DNA of the CDR3: TGTGCCACCAGTGGGGGGCCTGGGGCCAACGTCCTGACTTTC.

The J gene is TRBJ1-2, the V gene TRBV20-1; D is undetermined. This CDR3 is built from 13 residues. Trimming left V 5 bases short and J 4 bases short, with 14 bases between. The germline CDR1 and CDR2 sequences are DFQATT and SNEGSKA (reference sequence). As DNA, the CDR3 is TGCAGTGCTGTGACAACAGATGGCTATGGCTACACCTTC. This codes for CSAVTTDGYGYTF.

This chain connects TRBV20-1 to TRBJ2-7, with TRBD1 matching over 9 bases. The CDR3 runs 13 residues. The ends lost 6 bases at V and 4 bases at J; junction bases unmatched: 7. CDR1 is DFQATT, CDR2 SNEGSKA, per germline (reference sequence). CDR3 protein: CSAEGTGSYEQYV. CDR3 nucleotide sequence: TGCAGTGCCGAAGGGACAGGGTCGTACGAGCAGTACGTC.

In its sample, this clonotype was seen many times. The junction departs from the called germline gene at one end, perhaps through a read error. The chain recombines TRBV4-2 with TRBJ2-7; D is unclear. Per the germline V gene, CDR1 is LGHNA and CDR2 is YNFKEQ. This CDR3 comprises 13 residues. The CDR3 bases are TGCGCCAGCAGCCAAGGTCAGACCTACGAGCAGTACTTC. This codes for CASSQGQTYEQYF.

As for this clonotype: Given a much more abundant clone one base away, this may be a read error. J is TRBJ2-1 and V is TRBV2; 8 bases agree with TRBD2. Germline V gene lookup returns CDR1 SNHLY and CDR2 FYNNEI. The CDR3 sequence is 15 residues long. J was trimmed by 5 bases and V by 4 bases; bases with no gene match: 7. DNA of the CDR3: TGTGCCAGCAGTGGAGCGGGAGCCCGAAACAATGAGCAGTTCTTC. As protein: CASSGAGARNNEQFF.

This clonotype occurred many times. The chain recombines TRBV12-3 or TRBV12-4 with TRBJ2-3; D not certain. This CDR3 region has 13 residues. V was pared by 3 bases and J by 4 bases, with 8 bases between. CDR3 coding DNA: TGTGCCAGCAGTTTCTCAACCCCAGATACGCAGTATTTT. It is translated as CASSFSTPDTQYF.

This clonotype was detected ten times or more. The chain couples TRBV7-3 to TRBJ2-3; 11 bases map to TRBD2. Trimming at V came to 5 bases and at J to 2 bases, leaving 3 bases not matched to a gene. The CDR3 runs 15 residues. Germline CDR1 SGHTA, CDR2 FQGTGA. CDR3 coding DNA: TGTGCCAGCAGCATGACTAGCGGGAACACAGATACGCAGTATTTT. Its translation: CASSMTSGNTDTQYF.

This clonotype was seen repeatedly, ten times or more. This sequence joins TRBV14 and TRBJ2-1; D gene uncertain. V lost 4 bases to trimming and J lost 2 bases, with 3 bases between them. The length of the CDR3 is 12 residues. Germline V gene sequence: CDR1 SGHDN, CDR2 FVKESK. The CDR3 spells CASSRAYNEQFF. The CDR3, as DNA: TGTGCCAGCAGCCGCGCCTACAATGAGCAGTTCTTC.

This clonotype has ten or more counts. The chain is built from TRBV29-1 and TRBJ2-7, with a tentative D call TRBD2 (7 bases). V was clipped by 4 bases and J by 0 bases, with 10 bases between them. Germline CDR1 SQVTM, CDR2 ANQGSEA. The CDR3 runs 13 residues. CDR3 sequence (DNA): TGCAGCGTTGCCCGGGGGGCCTCCTACGAGCAGTACTTC. Its protein is CSVARGASYEQYF.

The chain carries TRBV24-1 and TRBJ1-1, with a possible D match to TRBD1 (5 bases). V was shortened by 10 bases and J by 4 bases, with 15 bases between the two germline ends. Germline assignment: CDR1 KGHDR and CDR2 SFDVKD. This CDR3 region has 13 residues. This CDR3 is CATARAPGTEAFF. The DNA of the CDR3 is TGTGCCACTGCCAGGGCTCCCGGCACTGAAGCTTTCTTT.

This clonotype was recorded at least ten times. The V and J genes are TRBV19 and TRBJ1-2; D not resolved. Germline V gene data show CDR1 as LNHDA and CDR2 as SQIVND (reference sequence). Trimming took 1 base from V and 3 from J, leaving 9 bases between them. This CDR3 is built from 14 residues. The CDR3 reads CASSIVRGDYGYTF. The CDR3 DNA sequence: TGTGCCAGTAGTATAGTAAGAGGAGACTATGGCTACACCTTC.

This clonotype was observed a handful of times. A much larger clonotype is one base distant, so this may be a read error. No conserved phenylalanine or tryptophan is present at the end of the CDR3, so a read error is the likely explanation. CDR3: CASSEGGGLLEQFL. CDR3 DNA: TGTGCCAGCAGCGAAGGTGGGGGGCTCCTCGAGCAGTTCCTC. The rearrangement joins TRBV7-8 to TRBJ2-1; D is possibly TRBD1 or TRBD2 (6 bases each). Germline values: CDR1 SGHVS, CDR2 FQNEAQ. CDR3 length: 14 residues. The V end lost 5 bases, the J end lost 10 bases, and 18 bases lay between the germline ends.

This clonotype was observed many times. The rearrangement joins TRBV19 to TRBJ1-4; D remains unclear. Germline V lookup: CDR1 LNHDA, CDR2 SQIVND (reference sequence). V gave up 2 bases and J gave up 4 bases, with 11 bases separating them. This CDR3 is built from 15 residues. The CDR3 protein is CASSISWENNEKLFF. The CDR3, as DNA: TGTGCCAGTAGTATATCGTGGGAGAATAATGAAAAACTGTTTTTT.